This TCR beta chain is from a study of vaccination and CD4 T cells after COVID-19. Findings and caveats of the study: For convalescent patients, a median 86.3% of reactive clones surfaced exclusively after vaccination.

CDR3 length equals 14 residues. Germline V gene lookup returns CDR1 SGHRS and CDR2 YFSETQ. J was trimmed by 3 bases and V by 4 bases; bases with no gene match: 5. The time point here: late sampling 161 to 241 days after vaccination in three convalescent patients. Indicated treatment: approximately 10-day PBMC culture with coronavirus spike peptide pools or control peptides (ViraFEST assay). Positive PCR dates covered March to December 2020, before US Alpha, Beta and Delta variants. The assay that was used to sequence DNA from cultured CD4+ T cells was the Oncomine TCR Beta short-read assay. Each CDR3 protein gets one entry after TCRdb re-called the PCR reads with MiXCR. The sample shows some 24,000 distinct CDR3 sequences, 35% to 55% of them seen only once. As for this clonotype: Its specificity is not known.

The V call is TRBV5-1, the J call TRBJ2-7; 9 positions agree with TRBD2. The specimen was CD4+ T cells from blood, cultured in vitro, collected about 7 months after SARS-CoV-2 vaccination. This sequence was found in a human donor who had recovered from COVID-19. The CDR3 bases are TGCGCCAGCAGCCGTGGGACTAGCCGCTACGAGCAGTACTTC. It yields the protein CASSRGTSRYEQYF.